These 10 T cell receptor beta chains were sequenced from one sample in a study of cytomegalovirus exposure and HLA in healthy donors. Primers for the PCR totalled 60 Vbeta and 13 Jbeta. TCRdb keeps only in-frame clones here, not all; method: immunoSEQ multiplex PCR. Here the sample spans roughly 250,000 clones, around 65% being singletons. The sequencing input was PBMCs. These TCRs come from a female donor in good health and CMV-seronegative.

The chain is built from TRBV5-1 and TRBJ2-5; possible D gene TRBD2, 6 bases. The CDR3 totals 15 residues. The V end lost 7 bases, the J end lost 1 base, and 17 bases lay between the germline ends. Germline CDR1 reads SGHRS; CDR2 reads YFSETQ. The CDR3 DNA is TGCGCCAGCTGGCCGGGCGCCGGGGGCCAAGAGACCCAGTACTTC. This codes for CASWPGAGGQETQYF. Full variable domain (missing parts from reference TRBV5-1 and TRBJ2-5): KAGVTQTPRYLIKTRGQQVTLSCSPISGHRSVSWYQQTPGQGLQFLFEYFSETQRNKGNFPGRFSGRQFSNSRSEMNVSTLELGDSALYLCASWPGAGGQETQYFGPGTRLLVL.

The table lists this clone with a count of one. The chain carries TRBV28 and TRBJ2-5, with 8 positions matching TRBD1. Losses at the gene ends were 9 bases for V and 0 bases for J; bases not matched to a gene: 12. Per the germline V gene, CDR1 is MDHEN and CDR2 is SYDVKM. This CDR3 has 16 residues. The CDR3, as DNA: TGTGCCAGTCGTTCATGGGGGACAGGTGACCAAGAGACCCAGTACTTC. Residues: CASRSWGTGDQETQYF.

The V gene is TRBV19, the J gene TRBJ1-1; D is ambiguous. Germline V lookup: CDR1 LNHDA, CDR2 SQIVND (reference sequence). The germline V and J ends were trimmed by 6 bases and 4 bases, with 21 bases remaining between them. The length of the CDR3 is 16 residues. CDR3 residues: CASSLGRGGPLTEAFF. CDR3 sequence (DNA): TGTGCCAGTAGCTTAGGACGGGGAGGGCCTCTCACTGAAGCTTTCTTT.

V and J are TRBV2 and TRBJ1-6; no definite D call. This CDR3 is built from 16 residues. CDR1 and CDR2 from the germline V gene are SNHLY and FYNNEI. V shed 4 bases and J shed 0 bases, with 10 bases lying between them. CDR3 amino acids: CASSAAASSYNSPLHF. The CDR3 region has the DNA TGTGCCAGCAGTGCGGCAGCGAGCTCCTATAATTCACCCCTCCACTTT.

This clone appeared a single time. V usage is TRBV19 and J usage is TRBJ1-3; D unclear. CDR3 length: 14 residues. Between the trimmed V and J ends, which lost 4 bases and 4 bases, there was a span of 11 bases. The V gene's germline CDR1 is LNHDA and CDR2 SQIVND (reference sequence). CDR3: CASSSPGGGNTIYF. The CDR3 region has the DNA TGTGCCAGTAGTAGTCCGGGCGGGGGAAACACCATATATTTT.

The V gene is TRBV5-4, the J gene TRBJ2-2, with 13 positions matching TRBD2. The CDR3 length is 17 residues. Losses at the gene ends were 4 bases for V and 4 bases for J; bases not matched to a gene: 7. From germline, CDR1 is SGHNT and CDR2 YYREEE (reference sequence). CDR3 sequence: CASSPPGLAGLTGELFF. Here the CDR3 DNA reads TGTGCCAGCAGCCCTCCGGGACTAGCGGGACTCACCGGGGAGCTGTTTTTT.

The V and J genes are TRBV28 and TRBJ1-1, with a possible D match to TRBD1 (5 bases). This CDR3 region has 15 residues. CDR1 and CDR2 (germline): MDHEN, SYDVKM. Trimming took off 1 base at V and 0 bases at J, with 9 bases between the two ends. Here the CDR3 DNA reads TGTGCCAGCAGTTTATCGAGGGACTTGAACACTGAAGCTTTCTTT. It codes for CASSLSRDLNTEAFF.

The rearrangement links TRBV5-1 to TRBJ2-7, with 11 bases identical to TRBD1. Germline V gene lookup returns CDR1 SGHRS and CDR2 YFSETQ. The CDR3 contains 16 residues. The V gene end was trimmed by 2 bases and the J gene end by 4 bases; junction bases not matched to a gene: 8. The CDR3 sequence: CASSFPTGTGGYEQYF. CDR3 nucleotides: TGCGCCAGCAGCTTCCCCACCGGGACAGGGGGATACGAGCAGTACTTC. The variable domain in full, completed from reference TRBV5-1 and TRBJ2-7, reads KAGVTQTPRYLIKTRGQQVTLSCSPISGHRSVSWYQQTPGQGLQFLFEYFSETQRNKGNFPGRFSGRQFSNSRSEMNVSTLELGDSALYLCASSFPTGTGGYEQYFGPGTRLTVT.

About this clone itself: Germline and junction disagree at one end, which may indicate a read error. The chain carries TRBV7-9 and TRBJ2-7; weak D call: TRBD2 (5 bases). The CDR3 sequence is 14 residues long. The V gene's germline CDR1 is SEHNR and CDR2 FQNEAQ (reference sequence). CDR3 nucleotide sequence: TGTTCCAGCAGCTTAAGGCTCGCCCCGGGGGAGCAGTACTTC. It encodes CSSSLRLAPGEQYF.

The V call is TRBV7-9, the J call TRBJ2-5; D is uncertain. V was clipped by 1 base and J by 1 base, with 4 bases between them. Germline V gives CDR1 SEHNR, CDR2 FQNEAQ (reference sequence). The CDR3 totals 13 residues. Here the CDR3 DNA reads TGTGCCAGCAGCTTAGGAGCCCAAGAGACCCAGTACTTC. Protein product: CASSLGAQETQYF.